The rows below give T cell receptor beta chains drawn from one sample of a study of cytomegalovirus exposure and HLA in healthy donors. This table comes from immunoSEQ multiplex PCR, and its TCRdb copy is limited to in-frame clones, with some not included. The sample lists about 73,000 clones, 80% to 90% occurring once. Sequencing was performed on PBMCs. The source of these receptors is a woman younger than 35 in good health and CMV-seropositive. The CDR3 runs from the conserved cysteine through the conserved F or W. D genes are given only for firm matches. A row's size may be missing; if present it is once, few, many or a size class.

>NA|TRBV19|TRBD2|TRBJ2-7
CASSIVLADDYEQYF
TGTGCCAGTAGTATTGTACTAGCGGACGACTACGAGCAGTACTTC
>NA|TRBV6-6|NA|TRBJ1-3
CASSYGGRPVNTIYF
TGTGCCAGCAGTTACGGAGGCAGGCCGGTAAACACCATATATTTT
>NA|TRBV4-2|TRBD2|TRBJ2-1
CASSQAGGTINEQFF
TGTGCCAGCAGCCAAGCGGGGGGGACCATCAATGAGCAGTTCTTC
>NA|TRBV7-9|NA|TRBJ2-7
CASSLTAAAIINYEQYF
TGTGCCAGCAGCTTAACGGCGGCCGCGATTATAAACTACGAGCAGTACTTC
>once|TRBV7-2|NA|TRBJ1-1
CASSLVAEAFF
TGTGCCAGCAGCTTAGTTGCGGAAGCTTTCTTT
>NA|TRBV19|NA|TRBJ1-2
CASSIKGTPQFYGYTF
TGTGCCAGTAGTATTAAGGGGACACCCCAGTTCTATGGCTACACCTTC
>NA|TRBV18|NA|TRBJ2-1
CASSRGQGYGEQFF
TGTGCCAGCTCCCGGGGCCAGGGGTACGGTGAGCAGTTCTTC
>NA|TRBV9|NA|TRBJ2-2
CASSVAGDDTGELFF
TGTGCCAGCAGCGTAGCAGGGGATGACACCGGGGAGCTGTTTTTT
>NA|TRBV21-1|NA|TRBJ2-3
CAVWWEGPLGTDTQYF
TGTGCGGTTTGGTGGGAGGGCCCCCTTGGCACAGATACGCAGTATTTT
>once|TRBV13|NA|TRBJ2-3
CASSSPTELTDTQYF
TGTGCCAGCAGCTCCCCGACTGAGTTAACAGATACGCAGTATTTT
>NA|TRBV7-8|NA|TRBJ2-2
CASSSRWSTGELFF
TGTGCCAGCAGCTCCCGATGGAGCACCGGGGAGCTGTTTTTT
>NA|TRBV30|TRBD1|TRBJ1-4
CAWIRTGNNEKLFF
TGTGCCTGGATTAGGACAGGGAATAATGAAAAACTGTTTTTT
>NA|TRBV19|NA|TRBJ1-1
CASSIGGGYTEAFF
TGTGCCAGTAGTATAGGAGGAGGGTACACTGAAGCTTTCTTT
>NA|TRBV30|TRBD2|TRBJ2-1
CALNLPSGRMGPGYNEQFF
TGTGCACTTAATTTACCTAGCGGGAGAATGGGTCCGGGATACAATGAGCAGTTCTTC
>NA|TRBV7-9|TRBD1|TRBJ1-2
CASSLGQGMDGYTF
TGTGCCAGCAGCTTGGGACAGGGGATGGACGGCTACACCTTC
>once|TRBV19|TRBD2|TRBJ2-3
CASSIGTSGGDTQYF
TGTGCCAGTAGTATTGGGACTAGCGGGGGAGATACGCAGTATTTT
>NA|TRBV4-2|NA|TRBJ1-2
CASSQTQRPVGYTF
TGTGCCAGCAGCCAGACTCAGAGACCGGTCGGCTACACCTTC
>NA|TRBV28|NA|TRBJ1-2
CASSRTGLAYGYTF
TGTGCCAGCAGCCGTACAGGCTTGGCCTATGGCTACACCTTC
>NA|TRBV29-1|NA|TRBJ2-1
CSVEQYNEQFF
TGCAGCGTTGAGCAGTACAATGAGCAGTTCTTC
>NA|TRBV6-6|NA|TRBJ2-7
CASHARNLYEQYF
TGTGCCAGCCATGCCAGGAATCTCTACGAGCAGTACTTC
>once|TRBV28|TRBD1|TRBJ1-4
CASSPQTGMGEKLFF
TGTGCCAGCAGTCCGCAGACAGGGATGGGTGAAAAACTGTTTTTT
>NA|TRBV28|NA|TRBJ2-5
CASRTQETQYF
TGTGCCAGCAGGACACAAGAGACCCAGTACTTC
>NA|TRBV6-5|NA|TRBJ2-1
CASSYGGAGGYNEQFF
TGTGCCAGCAGTTACGGAGGAGCGGGCGGGTACAATGAGCAGTTCTTC
>NA|TRBV4-1|NA|TRBJ1-1
CASSPPWGVGTEAFF
TGCGCCAGCAGCCCACCGTGGGGGGTAGGCACTGAAGCTTTCTTT
>NA|TRBV7-9|TRBD2|TRBJ2-7
CASSPGVLAGGQTYF
TGTGCCAGCAGCCCAGGGGTTCTAGCGGGAGGTCAAACGTACTTC
>NA|TRBV27|NA|TRBJ2-1
CASSLLEGRHNEQFF
TGTGCCAGCAGTTTATTGGAGGGCCGACACAATGAGCAGTTCTTC
>NA|TRBV6-5|NA|TRBJ2-7
CASSYQRARGYEQYF
TGTGCCAGCAGTTATCAACGTGCCCGGGGCTACGAGCAGTACTTC
>NA|TRBV7-9|TRBD1|TRBJ2-5
CASRPGQGRKQETQYF
TGTGCCAGCAGACCGGGACAGGGAAGAAAACAAGAGACCCAGTACTTC
>NA|TRBV7-9|TRBD1|TRBJ2-1
CASSLTGSSYNEQFF
TGTGCCAGCAGCTTGACAGGGAGCTCCTACAATGAGCAGTTCTTC
>NA|TRBV5-5|NA|TRBJ1-5
CASSLETGLSQPQHF
TGTGCCAGCAGCTTGGAAACAGGGTTGAGTCAGCCCCAGCATTTT
>NA|TRBV13|TRBD2|TRBJ2-3
CASSSSGLAGGVISTDTQYF
TGTGCCAGCAGCTCCTCGGGACTAGCGGGGGGAGTTATTAGCACAGATACGCAGTATTTT
>NA|TRBV29-1|NA|TRBJ1-1
CSVVLGARTEAFF
TGCAGCGTTGTTCTGGGGGCGCGGACTGAAGCTTTCTTT
>NA|TRBV11-2|NA|TRBJ1-1
CASSLEGQGNTEAFF
TGTGCCAGCAGCTTAGAGGGACAAGGGAACACTGAAGCTTTCTTT
>once|TRBV4-3|TRBD2|TRBJ2-1
CASSQGEGEQFF
TGCGCCAGCAGCCAAGGGGAGGGTGAGCAGTTCTTC
>NA|TRBV6-1|NA|TRBJ1-5
CASSLNQPQHF
TGTGCCAGCAGCCTAAATCAGCCCCAGCATTTT
>NA|TRBV7-8|TRBD1|TRBJ2-5
CASMVRGRKWTQYF
TGTGCCAGCATGGTCAGGGGGCGCAAATGGACCCAGTACTTC
>NA|TRBV11-1|TRBD2|TRBJ2-1
CASSISGRTYNEQFF
TGTGCCAGCAGCATTAGCGGGAGAACCTACAATGAGCAGTTCTTC
>few|TRBV30|NA|TRBJ1-5
CAWSSGVDQPQHF
TGTGCCTGGAGTTCAGGGGTCGATCAGCCCCAGCATTTT
>NA|TRBV7-9|NA|TRBJ1-2
CASSPWGADLSRGYTF
TGTGCCAGCAGCCCCTGGGGCGCAGACCTATCGCGTGGCTACACCTTC
>NA|TRBV9|NA|TRBJ2-1
CASSVELARYNEQFF
TGTGCCAGCAGCGTAGAGCTAGCTCGGTACAATGAGCAGTTCTTC